The 32 T cell receptor beta chains below were found in one sample sequenced in a study of cytotoxic CD8 clonotypes in ibrutinib-treated CLL. Profiling relied on immunoSEQ multiplex PCR, and the TCRdb table lists in-frame clones only, not all of them. The data show approximately 130,000 clones, with 84% seen just once and around 3% held by the top ten. The sample was PBMCs, taken after 24 months of ibrutinib treatment. Every receptor here comes from a human donor with chronic lymphocytic leukemia.

J is TRBJ1-1 and V is TRBV6-6, with 9 positions matching TRBD1. Germline lookup yields CDR1 MNHNY and CDR2 SVGAGI (reference sequence). Trimming cost V 2 bases and J 3 bases; bases outside gene matches: 1. The CDR3 sequence is 14 residues long. The CDR3 is CASSYGTGHTEAFF. The CDR3 DNA reads as TGTGCCAGCAGTTACGGGACAGGGCACACTGAAGCTTTCTTT.

V usage is TRBV27 and J usage is TRBJ1-2; no reliable D call. In germline, CDR1 is MNHEY, CDR2 SMNVEV (reference sequence). Trimming took 5 bases from V and 0 from J, leaving 13 bases between them. The CDR3 extends over 15 amino acids. This chain's CDR3 is CASSRTPGSNYGYTF. CDR3 sequence (DNA): TGTGCCAGCAGTCGAACCCCGGGTTCTAACTATGGCTACACCTTC.

The rearrangement uses TRBV6-5 and TRBJ2-7; the match to TRBD1 covers 7 bases. V trimming: 5 bases; J trimming: 4 bases; junction bases outside the gene matches: 8. CDR3 length: 14 amino acids. Looked up from germline, CDR1 is MNHEY and CDR2 is SVGAGI. In DNA, the CDR3 is TGTGCCAGCAGTCCCGGGACAGCTCGGTACGAGCAGTACTTC. It encodes CASSPGTARYEQYF.

The chain couples TRBV19 to TRBJ1-3, with no clear D. The CDR3 spans 14 residues. V lost 4 bases and J lost 4, with 11 bases in between. CDR1 is LNHDA and CDR2 is SQIVND in the germline V gene (reference sequence). The CDR3 bases are TGTGCCAGTAGTACCGGCGCCGCGGGAAACACCATATATTTT. Protein: CASSTGAAGNTIYF.

This rearrangement joins TRBV5-4 to TRBJ2-7; D remains ambiguous. The V end was cut by 2 bases, the J end by 7 bases, with 16 bases between. From germline, CDR1 is SGHNT and CDR2 YYREEE (reference sequence). CDR3 size: 14 residues. CDR3 nucleotides: TGTGCCAGCAGCTTAGCGAGATCTGTTGGGGAGCAGTACTTC. Protein product: CASSLARSVGEQYF.

The gene calls are TRBV28 and TRBJ1-2; D is ambiguous. The V gene's germline CDR1 is MDHEN and CDR2 SYDVKM. The CDR3 length is 12 residues. Trimming shortened V by 2 bases and J by 4 bases, and 5 bases separated the two germline ends. The CDR3 loop reads CASSLPGYGYTF. DNA for the CDR3: TGTGCCAGCAGTTTACCGGGCTATGGCTACACCTTC.

The J gene is TRBJ2-1, the V gene TRBV9; 12 bases are shared with TRBD2. This CDR3 is 15 amino acids long. Germline V CDR1 and CDR2: SGDLS, YYNGEE. J gave up 6 bases and V 4 bases, and 5 bases lay outside the gene matches. The CDR3 region has the DNA TGTGCCAGCAGCACGCTAGCGGGGGGGCCCAATGAGCAGTTCTTC. Translating gives CASSTLAGGPNEQFF.

CDR3 DNA sequence: TGTGCCAGCAGCCCGGGACTAGCGGGGGGGCGTTTCCATGAGCAGTTCTTC. Translating it yields CASSPGLAGGRFHEQFF. The gene calls are TRBV5-5 and TRBJ2-1, with 16 nucleotides matching TRBD2. The CDR3 sequence is 17 residues long. The germline gives CDR1 SGHKS, CDR2 YYEKEE (reference sequence). Trimming at V came to 4 bases and at J to 8 bases, leaving 9 bases not matched to a gene.

The chain combines TRBV4-3 with TRBJ2-7; D possibly corresponds to TRBD1 (6 bases). Germline V gives CDR1 LGHNA, CDR2 YSLEER. Trimming left V 3 bases short and J 3 bases short, with 15 bases between. The CDR3 runs 15 residues. Here the CDR3 reads CASSQEDRFHYEQYF. CDR3 DNA sequence: TGCGCCAGCAGCCAGGAAGACAGGTTCCACTACGAGCAGTACTTC.

The chain recombines TRBV5-4 with TRBJ1-4, with TRBD1 matching over 9 bases. Germline CDR1 and CDR2: SGHNT and YYREEE (reference sequence). V was pared by 4 bases and J by 3 bases, with 4 bases of the junction left unmatched. The CDR3 is made up of 15 amino acids. CDR3 DNA: TGTGCCAGCAGCGAGAGACAGGGGGCTAATGAAAAACTGTTTTTT. Translation: CASSERQGANEKLFF.

The chain joins TRBV19 to TRBJ2-1, with TRBD2 identical over 9 bases. The J segment lost 7 bases and the V segment lost 10 bases, leaving 11 bases of the junction unmatched. The CDR3 is 14 residues long. CDR1 is LNHDA, CDR2 SQIVND, per germline (reference sequence). This CDR3 is CATKASGVGNEQFF. CDR3 nucleotide sequence: TGTGCCACCAAAGCTAGCGGGGTAGGGAATGAGCAGTTCTTC.

The V gene is TRBV4-3, the J gene TRBJ1-2, with D possibly matching TRBD1 (6 bases). In germline, CDR1 is LGHNA, CDR2 YSLEER. V was trimmed by 1 base and J by 1 base, leaving 10 bases between them. The CDR3 sequence is 15 residues long. CDR3 protein: CASSQGGRGNYGYTF. CDR3 DNA: TGCGCCAGCAGCCAAGGCGGCAGGGGTAACTATGGCTACACCTTC.

The genes are TRBV4-2 and TRBJ1-5; TRBD1 might be the D (6 bases). V was pared by 1 base and J by 4 bases, with 17 bases between. The CDR3 runs 17 residues. Germline V gene data show CDR1 as LGHNA and CDR2 as YNFKEQ. CDR3 in amino acids: CASSQVTAGVGNQPQHF. The DNA for the CDR3 is TGTGCCAGCAGCCAAGTCACCGCAGGGGTAGGTAATCAGCCCCAGCATTTT.

This clone showed up just once. The chain has TRBV19 and TRBJ2-1, with D possibly TRBD2 on 5 matching bases. Germline V gene sequence: CDR1 LNHDA, CDR2 SQIVND (reference sequence). Trimming shortened V by 2 bases and J by 5 bases, and 7 bases separated the two germline ends. This CDR3 has 13 residues. This chain's CDR3 is CASSIQTNNEQFF. CDR3 nucleotide sequence: TGTGCCAGTAGTATACAGACTAACAATGAGCAGTTCTTC. The full variable domain, rest sourced from reference TRBV19 and TRBJ2-1, is DGGITQSPKYLFRKEGQNVTLSCEQNLNHDAMYWYRQDPGQGLRLIYYSQIVNDFQKGDIAEGYSVSREKKESFPLTVTSAQKNPTAFYLCASSIQTNNEQFFGPGTRLTVL.

The chain has TRBV18 and TRBJ2-7, with no clear D. V was trimmed by 0 bases and J by 4 bases, leaving 7 bases between them. Germline V CDR1 and CDR2: KGHSH, LQKENI. This CDR3 is built from 13 residues. The CDR3 bases are TGTGCCAGCTCACCACCGTCCAAATACGAGCAGTACTTC. Translating gives CASSPPSKYEQYF.

V and J are TRBV2 and TRBJ1-5; no definite D call. Germline CDR1 reads SNHLY; CDR2 reads FYNNEI. V was cut by 4 bases and J by 4 bases, with 8 bases left in between. The CDR3 loop spans 13 amino acids. CDR3 protein: CASSAGENQPQHF. The DNA of the CDR3 is TGTGCCAGCAGTGCCGGGGAGAATCAGCCCCAGCATTTT.

The V and J genes are TRBV5-1 and TRBJ2-5; a weak D match, TRBD1 (6 bases). From germline, CDR1 is SGHRS and CDR2 YFSETQ. Trimming took off 2 bases at V and 2 bases at J, with 10 bases between the two ends. The CDR3 totals 14 residues. The CDR3 nucleotides are TGCGCCAGCAGCTTCGGAGACAGGCAAGAGACCCAGTACTTC. Translating gives CASSFGDRQETQYF. Full variable domain (rest looked up from reference TRBV5-1 and TRBJ2-5): KAGVTQTPRYLIKTRGQQVTLSCSPISGHRSVSWYQQTPGQGLQFLFEYFSETQRNKGNFPGRFSGRQFSNSRSEMNVSTLELGDSALYLCASSFGDRQETQYFGPGTRLLVL.

This rearrangement joins TRBV5-1 to TRBJ2-3; 11 bases align to TRBD2. V lost 4 bases and J lost 1; bases outside the gene matches: 8. The germline gives CDR1 SGHRS, CDR2 YFSETQ. This CDR3 has 17 amino acids. This chain's CDR3 is CASSASPLAGGTDTQYF. The CDR3, as DNA: TGCGCCAGCAGCGCTTCCCCACTAGCGGGGGGCACAGATACGCAGTATTTT.

V and J are TRBV19 and TRBJ1-6; 7 bases line up with TRBD1. V trimming: 6 bases; J trimming: 2 bases; junction bases outside the gene matches: 7. The CDR3 extends over 16 amino acids. Germline V gives CDR1 LNHDA, CDR2 SQIVND (reference sequence). The CDR3 DNA is TGTGCCAGTAGGGACAGGACGGATACCTATAATTCACCCCTCCACTTT. It is translated as CASRDRTDTYNSPLHF.

The rearrangement links TRBV28 to TRBJ1-1; the D is unclear. The germline V gene encodes CDR1 MDHEN and CDR2 SYDVKM. V was shortened by 2 bases and J by 6 bases, with 13 bases between the two germline ends. This CDR3 contains 14 residues. The CDR3 region has the DNA TGTGCCAGCAGTTTAGGTCCTGTGCGGGCTGAAGCTTTCTTT. Its translation is CASSLGPVRAEAFF.

To note about this clone: The sample has other DNA sequences that encode this CDR3 too. V is TRBV5-1 and J is TRBJ1-2; TRBD1 might be the D (6 bases). This CDR3 spans 14 amino acids. Germline lookup yields CDR1 SGHRS and CDR2 YFSETQ. Trimming left V 0 bases short and J 2 bases short, with 8 bases between. The CDR3 DNA sequence: TGCGCCAGCAGCTTGGGTCAGGGGAACTATGGCTACACCTTC. Encoded protein: CASSLGQGNYGYTF.

The chain has TRBV10-3 and TRBJ2-1, with D possibly being TRBD1 (6 bases). The CDR3 consists of 18 residues. Germline values: CDR1 ENHRY, CDR2 SYGVKD. The V gene lost 6 bases and the J gene lost 6 bases, with 27 bases spanning the gap. The CDR3 spells CAISPRGVGGFATNEQFF. As DNA, the CDR3 is TGTGCCATCAGCCCCAGGGGTGTCGGCGGTTTCGCAACCAATGAGCAGTTCTTC.

The chain's CDR3 is CASSRMLLDRAFGNTIYF. Written as DNA, the CDR3 is TGCGCCAGCAGCCGCATGCTTCTTGACAGAGCCTTCGGAAACACCATATATTTT. V usage is TRBV4-1 and J usage is TRBJ1-3, with D perhaps matching TRBD1 (5 bases). V dropped 4 bases and J dropped 4 bases, with 23 bases sitting between them. The CDR3 consists of 18 residues. Germline V lookup: CDR1 MGHRA, CDR2 YSYEKL.

The gene calls are TRBV15 and TRBJ2-1; 8 nucleotides agree with TRBD1. Germline V CDR1 and CDR2: LNHNV, YYDKDF (reference sequence). The CDR3 is made up of 17 amino acids. V lost 1 base to trimming and J lost 1 base; unmatched junction nucleotides: 6. DNA of the CDR3: TGTGCCACCAGCAGAGTAAAGACAGGGGTTTCCTACAATGAGCAGTTCTTC. As protein: CATSRVKTGVSYNEQFF. The variable domain in full, with the rest retrieved from reference TRBV15 and TRBJ2-1, is DAMVIQNPRYQVTQFGKPVTLSCSQTLNHNVMYWYQQKSSQAPKLLFHYYDKDFNNEADTPDNFQSRRPNTSFCFLDIRSPGLGDTAMYLCATSRVKTGVSYNEQFFGPGTRLTVL.

This clone appeared a few times. V gene TRBV7-7 combines with J gene TRBJ1-1, with 10 bases lining up with TRBD1. The length of the CDR3 is 18 residues. J was trimmed by 1 base and V by 6 bases; bases with no gene match: 14. Germline V gene data show CDR1 as SSHAT and CDR2 as FNYEAQ (reference sequence). CDR3 sequence reads: CASRWPFGTGAWNTEAFF. CDR3 sequence (DNA): TGTGCCAGCAGGTGGCCGTTCGGGACAGGGGCCTGGAACACTGAAGCTTTCTTT.

CDR3 in DNA: TGCGCCAGCAGCCGTATGGGAAGAGGGACAGATACGCAGTATTTT. Encoded protein: CASSRMGRGTDTQYF. The chain joins TRBV5-1 to TRBJ2-3; D may be TRBD2 (5 bases). Trimming stripped 4 bases from V and 3 bases from J, with 15 bases between. Per the germline V gene, CDR1 is SGHRS and CDR2 is YFSETQ. This CDR3 spans 15 amino acids.

V is TRBV5-6 and J is TRBJ1-1; no clear D. The germline CDR1 and CDR2 sequences are SGHDT and YYEEEE. With 0 bases removed from V and 4 bases from J, the gap between germline ends came to 7 bases. The CDR3 totals 13 residues. CDR3 sequence reads: CASSLAGITEAFF. The CDR3 DNA reads as TGTGCCAGCAGCTTGGCGGGGATCACTGAAGCTTTCTTT.

The chain combines TRBV9 with TRBJ1-5; no clear D. V was shortened by 0 bases and J by 7 bases, with 11 bases between the two germline ends. Germline V gene lookup returns CDR1 SGDLS and CDR2 YYNGEE. The CDR3 is 14 amino acids. The CDR3, as DNA: TGTGCCAGCAGCGTAGGAAGGGCGCTACAGCCCCAGCATTTT. The encoded protein is CASSVGRALQPQHF.

This clone was observed a single time. V gene TRBV2 combines with J gene TRBJ2-7; 7 bases line up with TRBD2. Germline lookup yields CDR1 SNHLY and CDR2 FYNNEI. With 6 bases clipped from V and 1 base from J, the junction kept 15 bases outside the gene matches. This CDR3 has 17 amino acids. This CDR3 reads CASRPGPRSGASYEQYF. CDR3 coding DNA: TGTGCCAGCAGACCCGGCCCTCGCAGCGGGGCTTCCTACGAGCAGTACTTC.

The chain joins TRBV9 to TRBJ1-2, with TRBD1 as a possible D gene (6 bases). In germline, CDR1 is SGDLS, CDR2 YYNGEE. Trimming left V 6 bases short and J 5 bases short, with 17 bases between. The CDR3 loop spans 14 amino acids. CDR3 sequence (DNA): TGTGCCAGCACCAACGGGGGGGGCGCTTATGGCTACACCTTC. Protein product: CASTNGGGAYGYTF.

This clone was detected ten times or more. The CDR3 coding sequence is TGTGCCAGCACCGAGCCGACGCTCACTGAAGCTTTCTTT. It is translated as CASTEPTLTEAFF. V usage is TRBV28 and J usage is TRBJ1-1, with no clear D. Looked up from germline, CDR1 is MDHEN and CDR2 is SYDVKM. This CDR3 comprises 13 residues. Trimming stripped 7 bases from V and 4 bases from J, with 13 bases between.

V usage is TRBV11-2 and J usage is TRBJ1-1, with a tentative D call TRBD1 (5 bases). CDR3 length: 13 residues. The V end was cut by 5 bases, the J end by 3 bases, with 10 bases between. The germline CDR1 and CDR2 sequences are SGHAT and FQNNGV. CDR3 residues: CASSPDTYTEAFF. CDR3 bases: TGTGCCAGCAGCCCGGACACATACACTGAAGCTTTCTTT.